These 23 T cell receptor beta chains came from one sample sequenced in a study of cytomegalovirus exposure and HLA in healthy donors. PCR primers comprised 60 Vbeta and 13 Jbeta primers. Clones were read by immunoSEQ multiplex PCR, and TCRdb kept only the in-frame ones, dropping some. This sample has 35,000 to 50,000 clones, with around 68% found just once. Sequenced material: PBMCs. The receptors were sampled from a man aged 35 to 55 in good health and CMV-seronegative.

The chain carries TRBV10-3 and TRBJ1-3; TRBD1 matches at 8 bases. Germline CDR1 is ENHRY and CDR2 is SYGVKD. The CDR3 has 15 residues. V was pared by 0 bases and J by 3 bases, with 1 base of the junction left unmatched. CDR3 sequence (DNA): TGTGCCATCAGTGAGTCGACAGGGGTTGGAAACACCATATATTTT. It specifies CAISESTGVGNTIYF.

The chain joins TRBV5-1 to TRBJ2-7; tentatively, D is TRBD1 (6 bases). Trimming cost V 1 base and J 12 bases, with 20 bases left between them. This CDR3 comprises 14 residues. CDR1 is SGHRS and CDR2 is YFSETQ in the germline V gene. The chain's CDR3 is CASSLQTGNREAYF. CDR3 in DNA: TGCGCCAGCAGCTTGCAGACTGGGAACAGGGAAGCGTACTTC.

The sample holds a few counts of this clone. This sequence joins TRBV5-1 and TRBJ1-1; D not certain. The CDR3 is 13 residues long. The germline V gene encodes CDR1 SGHRS and CDR2 YFSETQ. V dropped 4 bases and J dropped 1 base, with 8 bases sitting between them. The CDR3 sequence is CASSVEKNTEAFF. Written as DNA, the CDR3 is TGCGCCAGCAGCGTTGAGAAGAACACTGAAGCTTTCTTT.

This clone was detected a few times. The rearrangement links TRBV29-1 to TRBJ1-4; no definite D call. The CDR3 is made up of 14 amino acids. Germline CDR1 SQVTM, CDR2 ANQGSEA. V dropped 4 bases and J dropped 1 base, with 10 bases sitting between them. The CDR3 bases are TGCAGCGTTGGGGAGGAGGGAACTAATGAAAAACTGTTTTTT. Its translation is CSVGEEGTNEKLFF.

The genes are TRBV14 and TRBJ1-2, with a possible D match to TRBD1 (6 bases). CDR1 and CDR2 from the germline V gene are SGHDN and FVKESK. This CDR3 comprises 13 residues. V lost 5 bases to trimming and J lost 3 bases, with 10 bases between them. CDR3 sequence: CASSIGQHYGYTF. The CDR3 nucleotides read TGTGCCAGCAGCATCGGACAGCACTATGGCTACACCTTC. Full variable domain (rest looked up from reference TRBV14 and TRBJ1-2): EAGVTQFPSHSVIEKGQTVTLRCDPISGHDNLYWYRRVMGKEIKFLLHFVKESKQDESGMPNNRFLAERTGGTYSTLKVQPAELEDSGVYFCASSIGQHYGYTFGSGTRLTVV.

The V and J genes are TRBV6-1 and TRBJ2-7; perhaps TRBD2 as D (6 bases). The CDR3 totals 18 residues. V dropped 4 bases and J dropped 0 bases, with 22 bases sitting between them. Germline CDR1 reads MNHNS; CDR2 reads SASEGT. The chain's CDR3 is CASSGRGENPPGSYEQYF. As DNA, the CDR3 is TGTGCCAGCAGTGGGAGGGGCGAGAATCCCCCCGGCTCCTACGAGCAGTACTTC.

The rearrangement links TRBV25-1 to TRBJ1-4; D perhaps matches TRBD1 (6 bases). Trimming stripped 3 bases from V and 5 bases from J, with 10 bases between. The V gene's germline CDR1 is MGHDK and CDR2 SYGVNS. This CDR3 has 14 residues. CDR3 in amino acids: CASSDDQGNEKLFF. As DNA, the CDR3 is TGTGCCAGCAGTGACGATCAGGGGAATGAAAAACTGTTTTTT. The variable domain in full, with the rest retrieved from reference TRBV25-1 and TRBJ1-4, is EADIYQTPRYLVIGTGKKITLECSQTMGHDKMYWYQQDPGMELHLIHYSYGVNSTEKGDLSSESTVSRIRTEHFPLTLESARPSHTSQYLCASSDDQGNEKLFFGSGTQLSVL.

This chain uses TRBV19 with TRBJ1-4; D unclear. The germline CDR1 and CDR2 sequences are LNHDA and SQIVND (reference sequence). The CDR3 totals 13 residues. V lost 3 bases, J lost 7 bases, and 9 bases lay in between. The CDR3 nucleotides are TGTGCCAGTAGTATTATAGTTGGTGAAAAACTGTTTTTT. Protein: CASSIIVGEKLFF. Combining the CDR3 with reference TRBV19 and TRBJ1-4 gives the whole variable domain DGGITQSPKYLFRKEGQNVTLSCEQNLNHDAMYWYRQDPGQGLRLIYYSQIVNDFQKGDIAEGYSVSREKKESFPLTVTSAQKNPTAFYLCASSIIVGEKLFFGSGTQLSVL.

This rearrangement joins TRBV6-1 to TRBJ1-2; possibly TRBD1 for D (6 bases). There are 14 residues in the CDR3. Trimming removed 5 bases at V and 3 bases at J, with 13 bases between. Germline values: CDR1 MNHNS, CDR2 SASEGT. As DNA, the CDR3 is TGTGCCAGCAGTACTCACAGGGTACACTATGGCTACACCTTC. It translates to CASSTHRVHYGYTF.

The J gene is TRBJ1-6, the V gene TRBV7-9; 9 nucleotides align to TRBD1. V shed 5 bases, J shed 10 bases, and the junction held 6 bases outside the gene matches. There are 14 residues in the CDR3. Germline V gives CDR1 SEHNR, CDR2 FQNEAQ (reference sequence). CDR3 amino acids: CASSLTGQGSPLHF. The CDR3 nucleotides read TGTGCCAGCAGCCTAACAGGACAGGGGTCACCCCTCCACTTT.

This chain uses TRBV5-1 with TRBJ2-1, with 9 positions matching TRBD2. Germline V gene sequence: CDR1 SGHRS, CDR2 YFSETQ. V was pared by 4 bases and J by 3 bases, with 2 bases of the junction left unmatched. This CDR3 region has 14 residues. The CDR3 spells CASSASGVYNEQFF. The CDR3 DNA reads as TGCGCCAGCAGCGCTAGCGGGGTCTACAATGAGCAGTTCTTC.

This clone was counted between two and nine times. The chain links TRBV4-1 to TRBJ2-5; TRBD2 matches 7 bases. CDR1 MGHRA and CDR2 YSYEKL come from the germline V gene. Trimming removed 1 base from V and 4 bases from J; junction bases left unmatched: 9. CDR3 length: 16 amino acids. DNA for the CDR3: TGCGCCAGCAGCCAAGTGGGGCGGGGGAAGGGAGAGACCCAGTACTTC. This sequence encodes CASSQVGRGKGETQYF.

This clone showed up just a few times. The chain recombines TRBV2 with TRBJ1-5, with a tentative D call TRBD1 (6 bases). The CDR3 consists of 16 residues. Between the trimmed V and J ends, which lost 6 bases and 0 bases, there was a span of 15 bases. Germline loops: CDR1 SNHLY, CDR2 FYNNEI. The CDR3 sequence: CASRDSILYSNQPQHF. The CDR3 DNA reads TGTGCCAGCAGGGACAGCATCCTTTATAGCAATCAGCCCCAGCATTTT. Variable domain in full (rest from reference TRBV2 and TRBJ1-5): EPEVTQTPSHQVTQMGQEVILRCVPISNHLYFYWYRQILGQKVEFLVSFYNNEISEKSEIFDDQFSVERPDGSNFTLKIRSTKLEDSAMYFCASRDSILYSNQPQHFGDGTRLSIL.

This clone was seen only once. The chain combines TRBV29-1 with TRBJ2-3, with unresolved D. Germline values: CDR1 SQVTM, CDR2 ANQGSEA. The CDR3 length is 12 residues. Trimming removed 4 bases at V and 5 bases at J, with 10 bases between. CDR3 nucleotide sequence: TGCAGCGTTGCTCAGGTAGGAGATACGCAGTATTTT. Encoded protein: CSVAQVGDTQYF.

This clone was detected a few times. The rearrangement links TRBV5-6 to TRBJ2-7; D perhaps matches TRBD2 (7 bases). Germline lookup yields CDR1 SGHDT and CDR2 YYEEEE. This CDR3 is built from 13 residues. V was trimmed by 4 bases and J by 6 bases, leaving 14 bases between them. This chain's CDR3 is CASSLAGASEQYF. Written as DNA, the CDR3 is TGTGCCAGCAGCCTCGCGGGGGCGAGCGAGCAGTACTTC.

The V call is TRBV23-1, the J call TRBJ1-1; 10 positions agree with TRBD1. TRBV23-1 is an ORF; its function is uncertain. The CDR3 runs 14 residues. V shed 6 bases, J shed 1 base, and the junction held 2 bases outside the gene matches. Here the CDR3 DNA reads TGCGCCAGCAGAGGACAGGGGGGGAACACTGAAGCTTTCTTT. This gives the protein CASRGQGGNTEAFF.

This clone was seen a few times. CDR3 residues: CASTPAGGLGSPLHF. DNA for the CDR3: TGTGCCAGCACCCCTGCTGGGGGACTAGGGTCACCCCTCCACTTT. V and J are TRBV7-9 and TRBJ1-6; D is perhaps TRBD1 (5 bases). The CDR3 has 15 amino acids. The V end was cut by 7 bases, the J end by 10 bases, with 20 bases between. The germline CDR1 and CDR2 sequences are SEHNR and FQNEAQ (reference sequence). Combining the CDR3 with reference TRBV7-9 and TRBJ1-6 gives the whole variable domain DTGVSQNPRHKITKRGQNVTFRCDPISEHNRLYWYRQTLGQGPEFLTYFQNEAQLEKSRLLSDRFSAERPKGSFSTLEIQRTEQGDSAMYLCASTPAGGLGSPLHFGNGTRLTVT.

V is TRBV4-3 and J is TRBJ2-3, with 11 positions matching TRBD2. CDR1 is LGHNA, CDR2 YSLEER, per germline. V gave up 2 bases and J gave up 1 base; unmatched junction bases: 5. There are 17 residues in the CDR3. CDR3 DNA sequence: TGCGCCAGCAGCCAAAGATCACTAGCGGGGGGCACAGATACGCAGTATTTT. This translates into CASSQRSLAGGTDTQYF.

V and J are TRBV6-6 and TRBJ2-7; TRBD1 matches at 10 bases. V was pared by 2 bases and J by 4 bases, with 5 bases of the junction left unmatched. Per the germline V gene, CDR1 is MNHNY and CDR2 is SVGAGI (reference sequence). The CDR3 extends over 15 amino acids. The CDR3 nucleotides are TGTGCCAGCAGTTACGAGACAGGGGGCGCGTACGAGCAGTACTTC. Its translation: CASSYETGGAYEQYF.

The V and J genes are TRBV6-6 and TRBJ2-3; tentative D call: TRBD1 (7 bases). The CDR3 is made up of 15 amino acids. The V end lost 5 bases, the J end lost 5 bases, and 17 bases lay between the germline ends. CDR1 is MNHNY and CDR2 is SVGAGI in the germline V gene (reference sequence). The CDR3 protein is CASSGTQGGGDTQYF. CDR3 sequence (DNA): TGTGCCAGCAGTGGCACTCAGGGGGGCGGAGATACGCAGTATTTT.

This clone has a handful of counts. This rearrangement joins TRBV10-3 to TRBJ1-5; D possibly corresponds to TRBD1 (6 bases). This CDR3 has 16 residues. Trimming stripped 0 bases from V and 5 bases from J, with 14 bases between. CDR1 is ENHRY, CDR2 SYGVKD, per germline. The CDR3 nucleotides are TGTGCCATCAGTGAGTCGAGGGGGAATCGAGATCAGCCCCAGCATTTT. Encoded protein: CAISESRGNRDQPQHF.

This clone was seen repeatedly, ten times or more. The rearrangement joins TRBV4-3 to TRBJ1-6; TRBD1 aligns across 9 bases. This CDR3 comprises 16 residues. CDR1 is LGHNA and CDR2 is YSLEER in the germline V gene. V gave up 0 bases and J gave up 7 bases; unmatched junction bases: 4. Written as DNA, the CDR3 is TGCGCCAGCAGCCAAGATCTCGGGACAGGGAATTCACCCCTCCACTTT. Its protein is CASSQDLGTGNSPLHF.

This chain uses TRBV6-1 with TRBJ2-5; no firm D call. The germline CDR1 and CDR2 sequences are MNHNS and SASEGT. The CDR3 is 13 amino acids. Trimming took off 6 bases at V and 2 bases at J, with 10 bases between the two ends. CDR3 DNA sequence: TGTGCCAGCAGCACGACTGTACAAGAGACCCAGTACTTC. Encoded protein: CASSTTVQETQYF.